This T cell receptor (beta chain) stems from a study of technical replicates of blood from a few donors. Sequenced by immunoSEQ multiplex PCR; TCRdb stores in-frame clones only, minus some. Of tens of thousands of clones in the sample, around nine tenths were seen once. This CDR3 contains 14 residues. V was clipped by 3 bases and J by 6 bases, with 13 bases between them. Looked up from germline, CDR1 is KGHSH and CDR2 is LQKENI. This receptor was obtained from a human donor in good health. Some clones in this sample may be carry-over from other donors' samples. This chain uses TRBV18 with TRBJ2-3; TRBD2 is a possible D gene (5 bases). The sample taken for sequencing was PBMCs. The CDR3 DNA reads TGTGCCAGCTCACCCATGAGGGCAGGCGATACGCAGTATTTT. Its translation: CASSPMRAGDTQYF.